This record covers a single T cell receptor (beta chain). In its sample, this clonotype was seen many times. What this receptor recognizes is not known. No clone much larger than this one lies a single base away; base qualities are absent. These data are taken from a study of regulatory T cells in long-lasting Graves disease (dated by TCRdb to the early 2020s). Background on the whole study: In the newly diagnosed Graves' disease group, patients had been taking antithyroid drugs for less than 3 months. This study used TCR sequencing and RNA sequencing of peripheral blood to compare persistent Graves' disease patients against newly diagnosed Graves' disease patients. The study was registered as a clinical trial and conducted in China. A total of roughly 33 samples were covered by TCR sequencing, comprising some 13 persistent and around 20 newly diagnosed Graves' disease patients. What the work shows at the level of the full study, not this receptor alone: Lower TCR Shannon entropy and fewer highly expanded clones were observed in persistent Graves' disease patients than in newly diagnosed patients, which suggested clonal expansion. Peripheral blood alone was examined, since thyroid tissue, which constituted the primary lesion, could not be accessed. Sequencing and analysis were restricted to the TCR beta chain. Persistent disease showed preferential use of TRBV28, TRBJ1-2 and TRBJ2-5, whereas newly diagnosed disease favored TRBV20-1 and TRBJ2-1. A larger number of public clonotypes was shared among persistent patients (under 3,000) than among newly diagnosed patients (more than 850). The authors noted that the small sample size was a limitation that may lower accuracy.

V loses 2 bases, J loses 5 bases, and the germline ends lie 21 bases apart. Measured from the cysteine to the phenylalanine, the CDR3 is 17 residues long. Just the 51-base CDR3 DNA is kept, in frame starting at base 1. What the time point label conveys for this sample: newly diagnosed GD, antithyroid drugs for less than 3 months. For both TCR sequencing and RNA sequencing, RNA was extracted from PBMCs using TRIzol. Graves' disease was diagnosed according to American Thyroid Association guidelines. Patients for the study were recruited at an endocrinology department in Xi'an, China. Each patient gave 7.5 to 10 milliliters of peripheral blood, collected in an EDTA anticoagulant tube. Ficoll Paque Plus density gradient separation was used to isolate PBMCs, and no further T cell sorting was performed. An Agilent 2100 Bioanalyzer and agarose gel were used to check RNA quality, and a NanoDrop 2000 was used to measure RNA concentration.

Library creation used multiplex PCR. These reads were obtained on an Illumina HiSeq 4000. To build TCR beta libraries, CDR3 regions were amplified by Arm-PCR using iRepertoire HTBI primers. Before sequencing, the PCR products underwent gel purification. On the authors' methods: Gene usage analysis of CDR3 amino acid clonotypes relied on the roughly 60 TRBV and 14 TRBJ segments identified across samples. COPE and FqMerger were used to merge filtered high-quality paired reads into contigs. BLAST was used to align contigs to IMGT TRBV, TRBD and TRBJ reference genes, with CDR3 defined following IMGT. Any clonotype with a frequency above 0.1% was classified as a highly expanded clone. Shannon entropy was used to measure repertoire diversity, and the Gini coefficient was used to measure V-J evenness. Clonotypes shared by more than one individual were considered public. TCRdb handled the public reads itself, with Q25 trimming in fastp and clone calling in MiXCR, and kept productive beta chains. Each record represents a unique CDR3 protein, reported with the most common genes and DNA among its rows. It is TCRdb's table, rather than the study itself, that gives the V and J calls and clone size. This sample lists over 200,000 distinct CDR3 sequences; about 16% were detected once. The biggest ten clones account for approximately 20% of the sample.

The V and J genes are TRBV12-3 or TRBV12-4 and TRBJ1-2; a weak D assignment points to TRBD1 (6 bases agree). This TCR was sampled from a female donor with Graves disease. The sample consisted of peripheral blood mononuclear cells (PBMCs), taken at new diagnosis, from a patient treated with antithyroid drugs. The CDR3 region reads CASSLWDTATWGYGYTF. The DNA sequence follows: TGTGCCAGCAGTTTATGGGACACCGCAACCTGGGGGTATGGCTACACCTTC.